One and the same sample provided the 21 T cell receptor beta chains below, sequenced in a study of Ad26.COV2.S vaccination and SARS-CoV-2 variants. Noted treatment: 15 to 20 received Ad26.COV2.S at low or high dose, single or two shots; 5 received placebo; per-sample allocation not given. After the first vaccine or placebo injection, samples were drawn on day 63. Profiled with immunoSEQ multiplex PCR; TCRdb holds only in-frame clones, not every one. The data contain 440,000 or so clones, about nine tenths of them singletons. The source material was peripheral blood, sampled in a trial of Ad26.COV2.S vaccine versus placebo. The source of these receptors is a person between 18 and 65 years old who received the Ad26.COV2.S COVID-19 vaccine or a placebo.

CDR3 nucleotide sequence: TGTGCCAGCAGCCCGGGACGGAATTTCGGCTACACCTTC. Protein product: CASSPGRNFGYTF. The J gene is TRBJ1-2, the V gene TRBV5-6; D perhaps matches TRBD1 (5 bases). The CDR3 covers 13 residues. Germline-derived CDR1 and CDR2 are SGHDT and YYEEEE. Between the trimmed V and J ends, which lost 4 bases and 8 bases, there was a span of 15 bases. The whole variable domain, filled in from reference TRBV5-6 and TRBJ1-2, reads DAGVTQSPTHLIKTRGQQVTLRCSPKSGHDTVSWYQQALGQGPQFIFQYYEEEERQRGNFPDRFSGHQFPNYSSELNVNALLLGDSALYLCASSPGRNFGYTFGSGTRLTVV.

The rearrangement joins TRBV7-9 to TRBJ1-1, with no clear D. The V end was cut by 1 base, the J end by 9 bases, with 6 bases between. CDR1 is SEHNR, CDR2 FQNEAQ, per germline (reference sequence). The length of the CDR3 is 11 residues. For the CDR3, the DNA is TGTGCCAGCAGCTTAGGACGGCAAGCTTTCTTT. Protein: CASSLGRQAFF. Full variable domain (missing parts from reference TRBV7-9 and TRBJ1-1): DTGVSQNPRHKITKRGQNVTFRCDPISEHNRLYWYRQTLGQGPEFLTYFQNEAQLEKSRLLSDRFSAERPKGSFSTLEIQRTEQGDSAMYLCASSLGRQAFFGQGTRLTVV.

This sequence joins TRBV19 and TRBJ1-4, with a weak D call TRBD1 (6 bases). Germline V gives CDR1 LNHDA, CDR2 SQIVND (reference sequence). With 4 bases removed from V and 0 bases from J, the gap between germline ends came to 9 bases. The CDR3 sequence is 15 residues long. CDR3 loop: CASSKQGATNEKLFF. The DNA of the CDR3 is TGTGCCAGTAGTAAACAGGGTGCAACTAATGAAAAACTGTTTTTT.

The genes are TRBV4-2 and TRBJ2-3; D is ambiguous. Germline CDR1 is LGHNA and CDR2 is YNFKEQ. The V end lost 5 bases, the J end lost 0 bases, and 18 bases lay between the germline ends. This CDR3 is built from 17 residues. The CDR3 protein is CASSSRLATPSTDTQYF. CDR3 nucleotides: TGTGCCAGCAGCTCCCGTCTGGCAACTCCAAGCACAGATACGCAGTATTTT.

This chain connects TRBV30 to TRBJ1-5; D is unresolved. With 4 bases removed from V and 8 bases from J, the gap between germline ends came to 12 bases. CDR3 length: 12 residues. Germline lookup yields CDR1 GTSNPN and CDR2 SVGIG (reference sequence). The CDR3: CAWTLGSEPQHF. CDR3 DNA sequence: TGTGCCTGGACCCTGGGGTCAGAGCCCCAGCATTTT.

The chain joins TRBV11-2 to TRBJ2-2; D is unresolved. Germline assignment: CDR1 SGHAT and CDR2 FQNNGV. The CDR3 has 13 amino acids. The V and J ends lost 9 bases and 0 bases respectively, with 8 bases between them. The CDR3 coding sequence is TGTGCCAGTACCCAGACGAACACCGGGGAGCTGTTTTTT. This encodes CASTQTNTGELFF. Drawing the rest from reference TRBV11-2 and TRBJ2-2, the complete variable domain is EAGVAQSPRYKIIEKRQSVAFWCNPISGHATLYWYQQILGQGPKLLIQFQNNGVVDDSQLPKDRFSAERLKGVDSTLKIQPAKLEDSAVYLCASTQTNTGELFFGEGSRLTVL.

CDR3 in amino acids: CASSYSTVDTQYF. The CDR3 DNA is TGTGCCAGCAGTTACTCGACGGTAGATACGCAGTATTTT. The rearrangement uses TRBV6-5 and TRBJ2-3; no clear D. The germline CDR1 and CDR2 sequences are MNHEY and SVGAGI. This CDR3 contains 13 residues. The V and J ends lost 0 bases and 5 bases respectively, with 6 bases between them.

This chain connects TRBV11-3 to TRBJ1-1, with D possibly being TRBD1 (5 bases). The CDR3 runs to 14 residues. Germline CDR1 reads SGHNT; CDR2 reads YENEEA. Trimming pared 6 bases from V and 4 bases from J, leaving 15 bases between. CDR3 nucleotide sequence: TGTGCCAGCAGTATGAGGGGCTTGAGCACTGAAGCTTTCTTT. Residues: CASSMRGLSTEAFF.

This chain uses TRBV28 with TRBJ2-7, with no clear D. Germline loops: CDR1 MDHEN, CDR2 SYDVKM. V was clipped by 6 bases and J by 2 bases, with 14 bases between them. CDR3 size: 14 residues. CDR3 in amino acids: CASSPRLSAYEQYF. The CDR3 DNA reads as TGTGCCAGCAGCCCCCGTTTGAGTGCCTACGAGCAGTACTTC.

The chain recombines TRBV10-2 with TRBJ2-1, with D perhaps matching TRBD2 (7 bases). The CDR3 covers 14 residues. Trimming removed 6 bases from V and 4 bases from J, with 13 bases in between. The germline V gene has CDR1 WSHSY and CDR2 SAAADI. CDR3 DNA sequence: TGCGCCAGCAGGACGGGGGGCTGGTACAATGAGCAGTTCTTC. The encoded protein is CASRTGGWYNEQFF.

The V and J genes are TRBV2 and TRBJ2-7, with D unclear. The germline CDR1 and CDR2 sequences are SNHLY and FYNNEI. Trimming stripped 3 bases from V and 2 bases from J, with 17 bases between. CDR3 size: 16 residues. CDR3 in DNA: TGTGCCAGCAGTGACCCCGAGAGTTTCGTTCCCTACGAGCAGTACTTC. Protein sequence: CASSDPESFVPYEQYF.

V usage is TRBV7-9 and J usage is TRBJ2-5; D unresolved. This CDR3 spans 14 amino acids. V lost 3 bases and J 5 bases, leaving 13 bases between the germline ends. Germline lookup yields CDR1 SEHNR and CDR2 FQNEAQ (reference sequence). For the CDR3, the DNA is TGTGCCAGCAGCTTTAAGTCAGATAGGGAGACCCAGTACTTC. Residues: CASSFKSDRETQYF.

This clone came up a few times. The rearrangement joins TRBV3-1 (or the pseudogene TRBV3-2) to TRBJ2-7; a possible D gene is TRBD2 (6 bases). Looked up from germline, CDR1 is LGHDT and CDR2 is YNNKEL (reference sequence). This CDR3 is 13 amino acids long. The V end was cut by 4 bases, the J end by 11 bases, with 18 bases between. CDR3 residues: CASSLSLSSAEYF. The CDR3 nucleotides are TGTGCCAGCAGCCTATCCCTCTCTAGCGCCGAGTACTTC.

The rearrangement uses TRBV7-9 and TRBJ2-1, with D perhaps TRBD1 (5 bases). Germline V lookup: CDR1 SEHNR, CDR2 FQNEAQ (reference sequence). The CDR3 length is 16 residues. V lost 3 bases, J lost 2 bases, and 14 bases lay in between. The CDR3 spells CASSFFRAGPYNEQFF. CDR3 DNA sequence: TGTGCCAGCAGCTTTTTTAGGGCAGGGCCCTACAATGAGCAGTTCTTC.

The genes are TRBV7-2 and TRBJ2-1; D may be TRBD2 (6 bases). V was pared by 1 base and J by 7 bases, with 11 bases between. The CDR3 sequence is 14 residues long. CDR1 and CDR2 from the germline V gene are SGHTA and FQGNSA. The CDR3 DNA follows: TGTGCCAGCAGCTTAGGGCCGACTAGTAATGAGCAGTTCTTC. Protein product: CASSLGPTSNEQFF.

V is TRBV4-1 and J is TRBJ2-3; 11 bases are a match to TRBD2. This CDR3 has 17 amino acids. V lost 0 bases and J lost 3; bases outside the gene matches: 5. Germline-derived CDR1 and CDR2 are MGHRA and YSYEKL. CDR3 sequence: CASSQEVAGGQTDTQYF. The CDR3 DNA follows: TGCGCCAGCAGCCAAGAGGTAGCGGGGGGGCAAACAGATACGCAGTATTTT.

The CDR3 DNA reads as TGCGCCAGCAGTGAGTCGAACCCCCTAGCGGGGTGGGACAATGAGCAGTTCTTC. Protein sequence: CASSESNPLAGWDNEQFF. The rearrangement uses TRBV10-1 and TRBJ2-1, with 9 bases aligning to TRBD2. V was clipped by 0 bases and J by 5 bases; unmatched bases: 11. Germline CDR1 reads WNHNN; CDR2 reads SYGVQD (reference sequence). The CDR3 length is 18 residues.

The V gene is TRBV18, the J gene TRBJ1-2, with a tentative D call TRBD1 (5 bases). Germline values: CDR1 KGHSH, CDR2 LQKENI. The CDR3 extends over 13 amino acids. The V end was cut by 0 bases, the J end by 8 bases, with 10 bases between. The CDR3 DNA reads TGTGCCAGCTCACCACCAGGGGCTTTCGGCTACACCTTC. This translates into CASSPPGAFGYTF.

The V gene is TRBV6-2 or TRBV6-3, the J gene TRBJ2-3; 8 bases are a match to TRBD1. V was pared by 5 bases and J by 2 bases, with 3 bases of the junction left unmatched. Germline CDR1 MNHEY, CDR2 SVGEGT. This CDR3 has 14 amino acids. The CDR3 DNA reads TGTGCCAGCAGTACAGGGGGAGCCACAGATACGCAGTATTTT. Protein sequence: CASSTGGATDTQYF.

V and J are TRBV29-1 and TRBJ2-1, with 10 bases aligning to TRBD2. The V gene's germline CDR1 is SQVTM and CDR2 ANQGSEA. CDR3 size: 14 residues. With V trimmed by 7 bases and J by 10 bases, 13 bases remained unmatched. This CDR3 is CSALPGLARGEQFF. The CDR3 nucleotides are TGCAGCGCCCTACCGGGACTAGCGCGTGGGGAGCAGTTCTTC.

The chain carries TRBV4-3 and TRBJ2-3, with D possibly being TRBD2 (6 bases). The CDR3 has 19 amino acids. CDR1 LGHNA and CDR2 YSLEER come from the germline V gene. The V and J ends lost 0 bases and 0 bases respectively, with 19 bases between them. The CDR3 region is CASSQDYGAGLGSTDTQYF. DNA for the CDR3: TGCGCCAGCAGCCAAGACTATGGGGCGGGGCTGGGTAGCACAGATACGCAGTATTTT.